One and the same sample provided the 13 T cell receptor beta chains below, sequenced in a study of OX40 agonist ivuxolimab in advanced cancers. The method was immunoSEQ multiplex PCR; TCRdb's version includes in-frame clones alone and lacks a portion of them. The sample consists of about 46,000 clones, around nine tenths of them appearing once. This specimen consisted of CD4+ or CD8+ T cells sorted from blood, obtained in a trial of the OX40 agonist ivuxolimab. These receptors came from an adult with an advanced solid tumor such as melanoma, head and neck, liver or kidney cancer.

V usage is TRBV7-3 and J usage is TRBJ2-5; a possible D gene is TRBD2 (6 bases). With 7 bases removed from V and 2 bases from J, the gap between germline ends came to 14 bases. CDR1 is SGHTA and CDR2 is FQGTGA in the germline V gene. The CDR3 totals 14 residues. This CDR3 is CASNKRARQETQYF. The CDR3 DNA is TGTGCCAGCAACAAGCGGGCGCGACAAGAGACCCAGTACTTC. Looking up the rest from reference TRBV7-3 and TRBJ2-5 gives the full variable domain: GAGVSQTPSNKVTEKGKYVELRCDPISGHTALYWYRQSLGQGPEFLIYFQGTGAADDSGLPNDRFFAVRPEGSVSTLKIQRTERGDSAVYLCASNKRARQETQYFGPGTRLLVL.

The CDR3, as DNA: TGTGCCAGCAGTTATTTACAGGGAAGCACAGATACGCAGTATTTT. As protein: CASSYLQGSTDTQYF. The gene calls are TRBV6-6 and TRBJ2-3; tentatively, D is TRBD1 (6 bases). CDR3 length: 15 amino acids. With 3 bases removed from V and 0 bases from J, the gap between germline ends came to 10 bases. Germline assignment: CDR1 MNHNY and CDR2 SVGAGI (reference sequence).

This clone came up once. The chain joins TRBV11-2 to TRBJ1-5; the D gene is possibly TRBD1 (5 bases). In germline, CDR1 is SGHAT, CDR2 FQNNGV. This CDR3 has 15 residues. Trimming stripped 1 base from V and 7 bases from J, with 14 bases between. The DNA for the CDR3 is TGTGCCAGCAGCTTAGTAGGTCTGAGGGGCCAGCCCCAGCATTTT. Translating it yields CASSLVGLRGQPQHF.

The chain links TRBV28 to TRBJ2-7; a possible D gene is TRBD1 (6 bases). Germline CDR1 MDHEN, CDR2 SYDVKM. Trimming left V 3 bases short and J 3 bases short, with 21 bases between. The CDR3 is made up of 17 amino acids. DNA of the CDR3: TGTGCCAGCAGTTTGCAACGCAGGGGTCACGGTGTCTACGAGCAGTACGTC. Translating gives CASSLQRRGHGVYEQYV.

The chain has TRBV28 and TRBJ1-5; possible D gene TRBD1, 6 bases. V lost 7 bases, J lost 3 bases, and 13 bases lay in between. The CDR3 runs 14 residues. Per the germline V gene, CDR1 is MDHEN and CDR2 is SYDVKM. DNA of the CDR3: TGTGCCAGCATTGAGGGGGGTTCCAATCAGCCCCAGCATTTT. Translation: CASIEGGSNQPQHF.

The gene calls are TRBV27 and TRBJ1-1; the D gene is possibly TRBD1 (5 bases). This CDR3 region has 16 residues. CDR1 is MNHEY and CDR2 is SMNVEV in the germline V gene (reference sequence). Trimming took off 0 bases at V and 3 bases at J, with 14 bases between the two ends. The CDR3: CASSLSRGVSHTEAFF. The CDR3 DNA reads as TGTGCCAGCAGTTTATCCCGGGGGGTCAGCCACACTGAAGCTTTCTTT.

DNA for the CDR3: TGTGCCACCAGCACCGGGACAGGGGGCTTCGAGCAGTACTTC. This encodes CATSTGTGGFEQYF. V usage is TRBV15 and J usage is TRBJ2-7, with 12 bases matching TRBD1. Looked up from germline, CDR1 is LNHNV and CDR2 is YYDKDF (reference sequence). The length of the CDR3 is 14 residues. The ends lost 4 bases at V and 6 bases at J; junction bases unmatched: 4.

V and J are TRBV19 and TRBJ1-2; tentative D call: TRBD1 (5 bases). The CDR3 is made up of 13 amino acids. In germline, CDR1 is LNHDA, CDR2 SQIVND (reference sequence). V lost 8 bases and J lost 3, with 13 bases in between. CDR3 in amino acids: CASLRAGDYGYTF. The CDR3 nucleotides are TGTGCCAGTCTCCGCGCGGGGGACTATGGCTACACCTTC.

The rearrangement links TRBV27 to TRBJ2-3; 8 bases line up with TRBD1. After removal of 3 bases from V and 0 bases from J, the junction contained 17 bases not matched to a gene. From germline, CDR1 is MNHEY and CDR2 SMNVEV (reference sequence). The CDR3 sequence is 20 residues long. CDR3 residues: CASSFAGIKLRDRSTDTQYF. The CDR3 nucleotides are TGTGCCAGCAGTTTTGCCGGCATCAAATTGAGGGACAGGAGCACAGATACGCAGTATTTT.

The CDR3 region has the DNA TGTGCCAGCAGCTCGCCGACAGGGCCCGGGGAGCTGTTTTTT. As protein: CASSSPTGPGELFF. This chain joins TRBV11-2 and TRBJ2-2; 7 positions match TRBD1. Per germline, CDR1 SGHAT and CDR2 FQNNGV. V trimming: 4 bases; J trimming: 6 bases; junction bases outside the gene matches: 5. There are 14 residues in the CDR3.

The rearrangement uses TRBV19 and TRBJ1-2; 8 bases align to TRBD1. The CDR3 runs to 14 residues. V gave up 5 bases and J gave up 3 bases; unmatched junction bases: 5. Germline V CDR1 and CDR2: LNHDA, SQIVND (reference sequence). The CDR3 sequence is CASSATGVDYGYTF. The CDR3 bases are TGTGCCAGTAGTGCGACAGGGGTGGACTATGGCTACACCTTC.

The V call is TRBV30, the J call TRBJ2-1; D gene unclear. CDR3 length: 14 amino acids. The V and J ends lost 3 bases and 6 bases respectively, with 15 bases between them. The germline gives CDR1 GTSNPN, CDR2 SVGIG (reference sequence). CDR3 protein: CAWRVSPTANEQFF. The CDR3 DNA reads TGTGCCTGGAGGGTTTCCCCCACAGCCAATGAGCAGTTCTTC.

This clone was recorded a few times. The J gene is TRBJ2-6, the V gene TRBV28; D gene ambiguous. Germline CDR1 and CDR2: MDHEN and SYDVKM. This CDR3 spans 15 amino acids. The ends were cut back, 3 bases at V and 0 bases at J, with 6 bases in the middle. CDR3 nucleotides: TGTGCCAGCAGTTTCAGGACCTCTGGGGCCAACGTCCTGACTTTC. This translates into CASSFRTSGANVLTF.